This record concerns one TCR beta chain sequence. Its antigen is still unknown. This sample was included in a study of cytomegalovirus exposure and HLA in healthy donors. The wider study: Earlier results showed roughly 120 million unique TCR beta sequences derived from about 179 million T cells.

CDR1 is SGHKS, CDR2 YYEKEE, per germline (reference sequence). The CDR3 has 15 residues. V dropped 3 bases and J dropped 3; count of bases not matched to a gene: 3. Primers: 60 Vbeta forward and 13 Jbeta reverse. Measured with immunoSEQ multiplex PCR; TCRdb has only the in-frame clones, and not every one. The table records tens of thousands of clones, about three fifths of them present only once. The study, taken as a whole, reports: A missense variant in DCLRE1C was later tied to TCR beta V- and J-gene trimming.

The J gene is TRBJ2-7, the V gene TRBV5-5; TRBD2 matches at 13 bases. This TCR was recovered from a man aged 30 to 45 in good health and CMV-seronegative. The sample consisted of PBMCs. CDR3 DNA sequence: TGTGCCAGCAGCTGGGGACTAGCGGGAATCTACGAGCAGTACTTC. It yields the protein CASSWGLAGIYEQYF.